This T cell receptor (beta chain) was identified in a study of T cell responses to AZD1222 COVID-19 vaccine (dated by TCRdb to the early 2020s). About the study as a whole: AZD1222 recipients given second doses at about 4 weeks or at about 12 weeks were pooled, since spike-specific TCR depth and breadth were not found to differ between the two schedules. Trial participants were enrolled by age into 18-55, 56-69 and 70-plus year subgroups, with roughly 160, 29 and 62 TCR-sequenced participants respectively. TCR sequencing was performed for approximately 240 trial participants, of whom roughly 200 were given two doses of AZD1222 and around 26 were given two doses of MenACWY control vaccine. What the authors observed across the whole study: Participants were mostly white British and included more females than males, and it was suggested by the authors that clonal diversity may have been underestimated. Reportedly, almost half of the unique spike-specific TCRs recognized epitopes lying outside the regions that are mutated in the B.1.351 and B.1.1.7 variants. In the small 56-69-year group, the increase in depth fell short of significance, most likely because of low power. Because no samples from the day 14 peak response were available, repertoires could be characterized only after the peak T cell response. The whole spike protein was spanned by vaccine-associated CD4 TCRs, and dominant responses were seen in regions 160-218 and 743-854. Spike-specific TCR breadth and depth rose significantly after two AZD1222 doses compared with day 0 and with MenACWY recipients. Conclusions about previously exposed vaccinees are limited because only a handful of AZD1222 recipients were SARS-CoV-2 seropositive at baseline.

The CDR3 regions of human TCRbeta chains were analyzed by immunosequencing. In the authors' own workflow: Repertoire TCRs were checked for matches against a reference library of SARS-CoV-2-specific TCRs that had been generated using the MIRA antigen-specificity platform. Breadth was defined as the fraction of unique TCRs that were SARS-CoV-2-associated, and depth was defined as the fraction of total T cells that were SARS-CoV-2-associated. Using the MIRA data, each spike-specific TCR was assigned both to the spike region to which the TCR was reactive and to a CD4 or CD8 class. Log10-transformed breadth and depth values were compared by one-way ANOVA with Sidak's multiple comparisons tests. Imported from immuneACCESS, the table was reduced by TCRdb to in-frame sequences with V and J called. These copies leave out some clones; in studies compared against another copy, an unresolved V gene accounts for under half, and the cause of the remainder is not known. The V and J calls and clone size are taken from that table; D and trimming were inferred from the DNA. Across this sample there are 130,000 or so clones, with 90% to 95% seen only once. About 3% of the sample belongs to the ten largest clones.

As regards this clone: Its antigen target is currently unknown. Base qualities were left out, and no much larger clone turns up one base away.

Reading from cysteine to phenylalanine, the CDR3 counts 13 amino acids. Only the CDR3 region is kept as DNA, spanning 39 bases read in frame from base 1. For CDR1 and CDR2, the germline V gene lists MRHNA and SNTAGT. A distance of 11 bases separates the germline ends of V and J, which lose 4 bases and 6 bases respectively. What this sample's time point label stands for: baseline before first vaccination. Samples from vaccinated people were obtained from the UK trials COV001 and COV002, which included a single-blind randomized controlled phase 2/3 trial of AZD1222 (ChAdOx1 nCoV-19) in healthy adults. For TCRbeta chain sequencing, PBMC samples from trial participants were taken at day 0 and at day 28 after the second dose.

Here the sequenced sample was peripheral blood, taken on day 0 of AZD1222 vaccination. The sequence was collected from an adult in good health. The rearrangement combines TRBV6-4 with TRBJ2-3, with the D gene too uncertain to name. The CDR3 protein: CASSVTVGDTQYF. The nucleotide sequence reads TGTGCCAGCAGTGTCACGGTTGGGGATACGCAGTATTTT.